The 23 T cell receptor beta chains reported below all come from one sample, sequenced in a study of blood T cell repertoires in COVID-19 (dated by TCRdb to the early 2020s). The library was obtained by the immunoSEQ multiplex PCR assay. Sourced from immuneACCESS, this table was stored by TCRdb with only in-frame sequences that have V and J called. A share of the clones is absent; for the studies checked, an unresolved V gene accounts for under half, and the remainder has no known explanation. The sample table contains 100,000 to 150,000 clones; only one count was recorded for approximately 89% of them. The ten most abundant clones make up approximately 10% of the sample. Source material: peripheral blood. All receptors derive from a man over 45 with acute or convalescent COVID-19.

The chain combines TRBV4-1 with TRBJ1-2; D gene unclear. Germline loops: CDR1 MGHRA, CDR2 YSYEKL. The CDR3 loop spans 15 amino acids. Trimming cost V 4 bases and J 3 bases, with 15 bases left between them. This CDR3 reads CASSPKEGGDYGYTF. In nucleotides, the CDR3 is TGCGCCAGCAGCCCCAAAGAGGGCGGGGACTATGGCTACACCTTC.

The chain combines TRBV28 with TRBJ1-6; D gene ambiguous. The V and J ends lost 4 bases and 5 bases respectively, with 12 bases between them. The CDR3 runs 15 residues. Looked up from germline, CDR1 is MDHEN and CDR2 is SYDVKM. CDR3 DNA: TGTGCCAGCAGTTATGGAGGGTTCCATAATTCACCCCTCCACTTT. Its translation is CASSYGGFHNSPLHF.

The rearrangement links TRBV5-1 to TRBJ1-2; D gene unclear. V lost 0 bases and J lost 7, with 13 bases in between. The CDR3 totals 14 residues. The germline gives CDR1 SGHRS, CDR2 YFSETQ. The CDR3 protein is CASSLGVVDGGYTF. The DNA for the CDR3 is TGCGCCAGCAGCTTGGGAGTGGTTGATGGTGGCTACACCTTC.

This clone was detected a few times. The chain carries TRBV3-1 (or the pseudogene TRBV3-2) and TRBJ1-1, with D possibly matching TRBD1 (6 bases). The CDR3 consists of 11 residues. Trimming stripped 1 base from V and 11 bases from J, with 8 bases between. CDR1 and CDR2 from the germline V gene are LGHDT and YNNKEL (reference sequence). CDR3 nucleotides: TGTGCCAGCAGCCAAGGGACAGTGGCTTTCTTT. Protein: CASSQGTVAFF.

The table lists this clone with a few counts. The chain employs TRBV27 and TRBJ2-3, with 9 bases lining up with TRBD2. Germline V CDR1 and CDR2: MNHEY, SMNVEV (reference sequence). Trimming at V came to 2 bases and at J to 0 bases, leaving 3 bases not matched to a gene. CDR3 length: 16 residues. CDR3 coding DNA: TGTGCCAGCAGTTTAGTAGCGGGGGCCAGCACAGATACGCAGTATTTT. Translating it yields CASSLVAGASTDTQYF.

The J gene is TRBJ2-7, the V gene TRBV5-1, with TRBD1 as a possible D gene (5 bases). CDR1 and CDR2 from the germline V gene are SGHRS and YFSETQ. With 3 bases removed from V and 0 bases from J, the gap between germline ends came to 10 bases. This CDR3 spans 14 amino acids. The CDR3 DNA reads as TGCGCCAGCAGCTGGGGCAGCAACTCCTACGAGCAGTACTTC. It encodes CASSWGSNSYEQYF.

The V call is TRBV3-1 (or the pseudogene TRBV3-2), the J call TRBJ1-3; 8 bases map to TRBD1. Germline CDR1 reads LGHDT; CDR2 reads YNNKEL (reference sequence). V gave up 2 bases and J gave up 4 bases; unmatched junction bases: 4. The CDR3 extends over 15 amino acids. The CDR3 loop reads CASSQSRQGGNTIYF. For the CDR3, the DNA is TGTGCCAGCAGCCAAAGCAGACAGGGGGGAAACACCATATATTTT.

V and J are TRBV13 and TRBJ2-2; 11 bases map to TRBD1. The germline V gene encodes CDR1 PRHDT and CDR2 FYEKMQ (reference sequence). The CDR3 contains 16 residues. The junction had 3 bases not matched to a gene; V was cut back by 2 bases and J by 4 bases. The CDR3 region is CASSLIGTGGTGELFF. The DNA for the CDR3 is TGTGCCAGCAGCTTAATCGGGACAGGGGGCACCGGGGAGCTGTTTTTT.

This rearrangement joins TRBV6-1 to TRBJ1-5; 9 positions agree with TRBD1. Germline V gene sequence: CDR1 MNHNS, CDR2 SASEGT. The CDR3 loop spans 17 amino acids. J gave up 6 bases and V 4 bases, and 13 bases lay outside the gene matches. CDR3 residues: CASSALTGTGRTQPQHF. As DNA, the CDR3 is TGTGCCAGCAGTGCCTTGACCGGGACAGGGAGGACTCAGCCCCAGCATTTT.

A word on this clone: Within the sample, other DNA sequences also encode this same CDR3. This chain connects TRBV5-1 to TRBJ2-3, with 11 bases that match TRBD2. Germline CDR1 is SGHRS and CDR2 is YFSETQ. This CDR3 has 15 amino acids. J gave up 3 bases and V 0 bases, and 0 bases lay outside the gene matches. The CDR3 here is CASSLGLAGTDTQYF. Written as DNA, the CDR3 is TGCGCCAGCAGCTTGGGACTAGCGGGAACAGATACGCAGTATTTT. Full variable domain (missing parts from reference TRBV5-1 and TRBJ2-3): KAGVTQTPRYLIKTRGQQVTLSCSPISGHRSVSWYQQTPGQGLQFLFEYFSETQRNKGNFPGRFSGRQFSNSRSEMNVSTLELGDSALYLCASSLGLAGTDTQYFGPGTRLTVL.

The chain employs TRBV28 and TRBJ1-1; 7 positions match TRBD1. The germline gives CDR1 MDHEN, CDR2 SYDVKM. V shed 6 bases and J 3 bases; nucleotides not matched to a gene: 7. This CDR3 is 14 amino acids long. For the CDR3, the DNA is TGTGCCAGCAGGGAATCGGGACAGTACACTGAAGCTTTCTTT. Translating gives CASRESGQYTEAFF.

The chain joins TRBV5-1 to TRBJ1-1; maybe TRBD1 (6 bases). The CDR3 totals 14 residues. The germline V gene has CDR1 SGHRS and CDR2 YFSETQ. V lost 0 bases, J lost 3 bases, and 9 bases lay in between. CDR3 sequence: CASSLVSGDTEAFF. The CDR3, as DNA: TGCGCCAGCAGCTTGGTGTCAGGGGACACTGAAGCTTTCTTT. The whole variable domain, filled in from reference TRBV5-1 and TRBJ1-1, reads KAGVTQTPRYLIKTRGQQVTLSCSPISGHRSVSWYQQTPGQGLQFLFEYFSETQRNKGNFPGRFSGRQFSNSRSEMNVSTLELGDSALYLCASSLVSGDTEAFFGQGTRLTVV.

The chain joins TRBV5-1 to TRBJ2-3; D is unclear. Between the trimmed V and J ends, which lost 5 bases and 4 bases, there was a span of 8 bases. Germline assignment: CDR1 SGHRS and CDR2 YFSETQ. The CDR3 length is 12 residues. The CDR3 sequence: CASSFLSDTQYF. The CDR3 bases are TGCGCCAGCAGTTTCTTATCAGATACGCAGTATTTT.

V gene TRBV18 combines with J gene TRBJ2-1; 7 nucleotides match TRBD1. The CDR3 length is 15 residues. Germline lookup yields CDR1 KGHSH and CDR2 LQKENI. Germline trimming cut 2 bases from V and 4 bases from J; bases unmatched to any gene: 5. The CDR3 nucleotides read TGTGCCAGCTCACCAGGGACAGCCTCATACAATGAGCAGTTCTTC. This translates into CASSPGTASYNEQFF.

The chain is built from TRBV6-4 and TRBJ1-5; no definite D call. Trimming shortened V by 8 bases and J by 4 bases, and 15 bases separated the two germline ends. Germline values: CDR1 MRHNA, CDR2 SNTAGT. This CDR3 is built from 14 residues. In DNA form, the CDR3 reads TGTGCCAGCGTGTCGCAGGAACAAAATCAGCCCCAGCATTTT. Protein product: CASVSQEQNQPQHF.

The rearrangement links TRBV28 to TRBJ2-3; 7 bases align to TRBD2. From germline, CDR1 is MDHEN and CDR2 SYDVKM. J was trimmed by 6 bases and V by 5 bases; bases with no gene match: 20. The length of the CDR3 is 18 residues. The chain's CDR3 is CASSPGTTRPPLADTQYF. The CDR3 bases are TGTGCCAGCAGTCCCGGGACTACCCGTCCCCCCCTTGCCGATACGCAGTATTTT. Looking up the rest from reference TRBV28 and TRBJ2-3 gives the full variable domain: DVKVTQSSRYLVKRTGEKVFLECVQDMDHENMFWYRQDPGLGLRLIYFSYDVKMKEKGDIPEGYSVSREKKERFSLILESASTNQTSMYLCASSPGTTRPPLADTQYFGPGTRLTVL.

The chain is built from TRBV15 and TRBJ2-7; 9 bases line up with TRBD2. Germline V gives CDR1 LNHNV, CDR2 YYDKDF (reference sequence). CDR3 length equals 13 residues. Unmatched junction bases numbered 2, after V lost 5 bases and J lost 3 bases. The CDR3 DNA sequence: TGTGCCACCAGCGAGACTAGCGGCTACGAGCAGTACTTC. Protein: CATSETSGYEQYF. The full variable domain, with the rest looked up from reference TRBV15 and TRBJ2-7, is DAMVIQNPRYQVTQFGKPVTLSCSQTLNHNVMYWYQQKSSQAPKLLFHYYDKDFNNEADTPDNFQSRRPNTSFCFLDIRSPGLGDTAMYLCATSETSGYEQYFGPGTRLTVT.

The chain carries TRBV21-1 and TRBJ1-4; the table's D call, TRBD1, was not checked against the DNA. TRBV21-1 is recorded as a pseudogene. There are 14 residues in the CDR3. The CDR3: CASSKALVQEKLFF. DNA for the CDR3: TGTGCCAGCAGCAAAGCGCTTGTACAGGAAAAACTGTTTTTT.

This clone has only a few counts. This chain joins TRBV2 and TRBJ1-1; D is undetermined. The CDR3 has 12 residues. V was clipped by 6 bases and J by 6 bases, with 11 bases between them. Germline CDR1 reads SNHLY; CDR2 reads FYNNEI. This CDR3 is CASSTFGPEAFF. The CDR3 DNA sequence: TGTGCCAGCAGCACATTTGGGCCTGAAGCTTTCTTT.

V and J are TRBV11-2 and TRBJ2-5; tentatively, D is TRBD2 (6 bases). CDR1 is SGHAT, CDR2 FQNNGV, per germline. This CDR3 region has 14 residues. V lost 1 base and J lost 4, with 10 bases in between. CDR3 in amino acids: CASSLAGVRETQYF. CDR3 coding DNA: TGTGCCAGCAGCTTAGCGGGAGTCAGAGAGACCCAGTACTTC.

The rearrangement uses TRBV9 and TRBJ1-3, with D tentatively TRBD1 (5 bases). The CDR3 sequence is 16 residues long. Germline V CDR1 and CDR2: SGDLS, YYNGEE. The ends were cut back, 4 bases at V and 0 bases at J, with 14 bases in the middle. CDR3 in amino acids: CASSPGTLLSGNTIYF. The DNA for the CDR3 is TGTGCCAGCAGCCCCGGGACTCTCCTCTCTGGAAACACCATATATTTT. The full variable domain, in which reference TRBV9 and TRBJ1-3 provide the parts outside the CDR3, is DSGVTQTPKHLITATGQRVTLRCSPRSGDLSVYWYQQSLDQGLQFLIQYYNGEERAKGNILERFSAQQFPDLHSELNLSSLELGDSALYFCASSPGTLLSGNTIYFGEGSWLTVV.

Details on this clone: This CDR3 is also generated by other DNA sequences in the sample. The chain links TRBV3-1 (or the pseudogene TRBV3-2) to TRBJ1-2, with 8 nucleotides matching TRBD1. The CDR3 covers 13 residues. The germline V gene encodes CDR1 LGHDT and CDR2 YNNKEL (reference sequence). Trimming cost V 4 bases and J 4 bases; bases outside gene matches: 2. Here the CDR3 DNA reads TGTGCCAGCAGCCGACAGGGGTCCTATGGCTACACCTTC. This codes for CASSRQGSYGYTF.

V and J are TRBV3-1 (or the pseudogene TRBV3-2) and TRBJ1-4; 10 bases line up with TRBD1. J gave up 5 bases and V 4 bases, and 4 bases lay outside the gene matches. This CDR3 spans 15 amino acids. Germline V gives CDR1 LGHDT, CDR2 YNNKEL (reference sequence). CDR3: CASSRRTGGNEKLFF. CDR3 DNA sequence: TGTGCCAGCAGCCGGAGGACAGGGGGAAATGAAAAACTGTTTTTT.